These 16 T cell receptor beta chains share one sample of origin, sequenced in a study of shared clonotypes between healthy human individuals. Measured with immunoSEQ multiplex PCR; TCRdb has only the in-frame clones, and not every one. The table lists about a million clones, around 74% of them singletons. What was sequenced was memory CD4+ T cells sorted from blood. The subset was: CD45RA-negative fraction. Every receptor here comes from a young man in good health.

This clone was counted between two and nine times. V is TRBV19 and J is TRBJ1-6, with unresolved D. The CDR3 totals 13 residues. V gave up 3 bases and J gave up 7 bases, with 7 bases separating them. CDR1 LNHDA and CDR2 SQIVND come from the germline V gene (reference sequence). CDR3 DNA sequence: TGTGCCAGTAGTATGAAGGCAAATTCACCCCTCCACTTT. Amino acids: CASSMKANSPLHF.

This chain joins TRBV21-1 and TRBJ2-3; TRBD2 reflects the table's D call only, with no check against the DNA. TRBV21-1 is a known pseudogene. CDR3 size: 16 residues. The DNA of the CDR3 is TGTGCCAGCAGCAAACTGATGGGAGCTGCCACAGATACGCAGTATTTT. Amino acid sequence: CASSKLMGAATDTQYF.

The V gene is TRBV4-3, the J gene TRBJ2-1; 7 bases match TRBD2. The germline gives CDR1 LGHNA, CDR2 YSLEER. V dropped 4 bases and J dropped 4; count of bases not matched to a gene: 10. This CDR3 contains 16 residues. The CDR3 region has the DNA TGCGCCAGCAGCCTAGAGGACGCTAGCGGATACAATGAGCAGTTCTTC. The encoded protein is CASSLEDASGYNEQFF.

V usage is TRBV7-9 and J usage is TRBJ1-2; TRBD1 is a possible D gene (5 bases). Germline V lookup: CDR1 SEHNR, CDR2 FQNEAQ (reference sequence). There are 13 residues in the CDR3. V gave up 2 bases and J gave up 2 bases, with 6 bases separating them. In DNA form, the CDR3 reads TGTGCCAGCAGCTTACAGGGAAACTATGGCTACACCTTC. Translation gives CASSLQGNYGYTF.

The gene calls are TRBV28 and TRBJ1-2; D not certain. V was clipped by 7 bases and J by 4 bases, with 10 bases between them. The CDR3 spans 12 residues. The germline gives CDR1 MDHEN, CDR2 SYDVKM. Written as DNA, the CDR3 is TGTGCCAGCACTACTTCGTCCTATGGCTACACCTTC. The encoded protein is CASTTSSYGYTF.

The DNA of the CDR3 is TGTGCCAGCAGCCCCGGGTCACCCCTCCACTTT. This translates into CASSPGSPLHF. The chain uses TRBV6-6 and TRBJ1-6, with D hard to call. The germline V and J ends were trimmed by 6 bases and 10 bases, with 7 bases remaining between them. Germline V gene data show CDR1 as MNHNY and CDR2 as SVGAGI (reference sequence). The CDR3 has 11 residues.

The rearrangement uses TRBV5-1 and TRBJ2-1; the D is unclear. The CDR3 is 13 residues long. Germline CDR1 and CDR2: SGHRS and YFSETQ. V was cut by 4 bases and J by 9 bases, with 14 bases left in between. DNA for the CDR3: TGCGCCAGCAGCCCAGAACCCCGAGGTGAGCAGTTCTTC. Its protein is CASSPEPRGEQFF.

This sequence joins TRBV11-3 and TRBJ2-7; 10 bases map to TRBD2. CDR1 and CDR2 from the germline V gene are SGHNT and YENEEA. The CDR3 contains 17 residues. The trim removed 2 bases at V and 4 bases at J, leaving 11 bases unmatched. For the CDR3, the DNA is TGTGCCAGCAGCTTATCTCTAGGGCTAGCGGGAGCGTACGAGCAGTACTTC. Its translation: CASSLSLGLAGAYEQYF.

V usage is TRBV5-4 and J usage is TRBJ2-1; D may be TRBD2 (6 bases). Germline CDR1 and CDR2: SGHNT and YYREEE (reference sequence). The CDR3 runs to 17 residues. Trimming took 4 bases from V and 9 from J, leaving 26 bases between them. Written as DNA, the CDR3 is TGTGCCAGCAGCGCCGTCGGATTGAGGCAGGGAGGTGCTGAGCAGTTCTTC. As protein: CASSAVGLRQGGAEQFF.

About this clone: This CDR3 is also generated by other DNA sequences in the sample. CDR3 DNA: TGTGCCTGGAGTGTTGGGGGAGGATCCTACGAGCAGTACTTC. Translated, it gives CAWSVGGGSYEQYF. The rearrangement uses TRBV30 and TRBJ2-7, with TRBD2 as a possible D gene (6 bases). Trimming left V 0 bases short and J 1 base short, with 10 bases between. The CDR3 covers 14 residues. Germline CDR1 GTSNPN, CDR2 SVGIG (reference sequence).

This rearrangement joins TRBV4-3 to TRBJ2-3; D possibly matches TRBD1 or TRBD2 (6 bases each). Germline V CDR1 and CDR2: LGHNA, YSLEER. V dropped 3 bases and J dropped 0 bases, with 13 bases sitting between them. CDR3 length: 16 amino acids. CDR3 nucleotides: TGCGCCAGCAGCCAGCTAGGGGGGACTAGCACAGATACGCAGTATTTT. Protein sequence: CASSQLGGTSTDTQYF.

The chain uses TRBV7-9 and TRBJ2-5; either TRBD1 or TRBD2 may supply D (5 bases each). The CDR3 spans 16 residues. CDR1 and CDR2 (germline): SEHNR, FQNEAQ (reference sequence). Trimming took 5 bases from V and 5 from J, leaving 21 bases between them. The CDR3 DNA sequence: TGTGCCAGCAGCGGACCGCCGGGACCAAAGGGCGAGACCCAGTACTTC. It codes for CASSGPPGPKGETQYF.

The J gene is TRBJ1-6, the V gene TRBV6-5; D is undetermined. The CDR3 spans 15 residues. V gave up 5 bases and J gave up 8 bases, with 16 bases separating them. Germline CDR1 reads MNHEY; CDR2 reads SVGAGI. The CDR3 reads CASSPVLALDSPLHF. The CDR3 DNA follows: TGTGCCAGCAGTCCGGTCTTGGCGTTGGATTCACCCCTCCACTTT.

Only a few counts were recorded for this clone. J is TRBJ2-5 and V is TRBV2; D gene uncertain. The CDR3 consists of 13 residues. Germline CDR1 reads SNHLY; CDR2 reads FYNNEI. V was shortened by 1 base and J by 5 bases, with 8 bases between the two germline ends. The CDR3 DNA follows: TGTGCCAGCAGTGAAGGCGGCCCGGAGACCCAGTACTTC. Translating it yields CASSEGGPETQYF.

This rearrangement joins TRBV6-1 to TRBJ2-3, with D tentatively TRBD1 (5 bases). The CDR3 sequence is 14 residues long. The V gene lost 1 base and the J gene lost 7 bases, with 12 bases spanning the gap. The germline gives CDR1 MNHNS, CDR2 SASEGT. The CDR3: CASSEGVWGYTQYF. The CDR3 nucleotides are TGTGCCAGCAGTGAAGGGGTGTGGGGCTATACGCAGTATTTT.

The chain employs TRBV28 and TRBJ2-7, with 8 bases lining up with TRBD2. The J segment lost 4 bases and the V segment lost 7 bases, leaving 15 bases of the junction unmatched. Germline CDR1 MDHEN, CDR2 SYDVKM. The CDR3 contains 16 residues. Here the CDR3 DNA reads TGTGCCAGCACTCCCCGCGGGGGGCAGGGGTGGTACGAGCAGTACTTC. Encoded protein: CASTPRGGQGWYEQYF. The full variable domain, with the rest looked up from reference TRBV28 and TRBJ2-7, is DVKVTQSSRYLVKRTGEKVFLECVQDMDHENMFWYRQDPGLGLRLIYFSYDVKMKEKGDIPEGYSVSREKKERFSLILESASTNQTSMYLCASTPRGGQGWYEQYFGPGTRLTVT.